These T cell receptor beta chains were read from a single sample in a study of regulatory T cells in long-lasting Graves disease. TCRdb reanalysed the multiplex PCR reads using MiXCR and keeps one entry per CDR3 protein. Altogether 450,000 to 650,000 distinct CDR3 sequences are present, 16% being singletons, with the ten largest covering roughly 25%. This sample was shared with a second study, whose subject was T cells in Graves' hyperthyroidism and ophthalmopathy.

The sequenced sample was peripheral blood mononuclear cells (PBMCs), obtained at new diagnosis, from a patient treated with antithyroid drugs. The receptors stem from a middle-aged woman with Graves disease. Both conserved end residues are part of each CDR3. D genes are given only for firm matches. The size of a clone is reported for some rows only, either as once, few or many, or as a class for expanded clones.

size: .; length: 15; D: TRBD1; J: TRBJ2-7; V: TRBV10-3; DNA: TGTGCCATCAGGGGCTCGGGACAGGGGCCGAGGGAGCAGTACTTC; CDR3: CAIRGSGQGPREQYF
size: .; length: 17; D: .; J: TRBJ2-3; V: TRBV4-2; DNA: TGTGCCAGCAGCCAAGCCGTGGGGGCGGTAAAGAAGGATACGCAGTATTTT; CDR3: CASSQAVGAVKKDTQYF
size: many; length: 17; D: TRBD2; J: TRBJ2-1; V: TRBV6-1; DNA: TGTGCCAGCAGTATTCTAGCGGGGGAGGTACTCTACAATGAGCAGTTCTTC; CDR3: CASSILAGEVLYNEQFF
size: .; length: 14; D: .; J: TRBJ1-6; V: TRBV11-2; DNA: TGTGCCAGCAGGACAACAGGGTGGCGGTCACCCCTCCACTTT; CDR3: CASRTTGWRSPLHF
size: many; length: 15; D: .; J: TRBJ2-5; V: TRBV2; DNA: TGTGCCAGCAGTGAACAGTTGGGGTATCAAGAGACCCAGTACTTC; CDR3: CASSEQLGYQETQYF
size: many; length: 11; D: .; J: TRBJ1-1; V: TRBV30; DNA: TGTGCCTGGAGTGTTTCCGAGAAAGCTTTCTTT; CDR3: CAWSVSEKAFF
size: many; length: 14; D: TRBD1; J: TRBJ1-4; V: TRBV12-3/TRBV12-4; DNA: TGTGCCAGCAGCCGGACAGGTTCTAATGAAAAACTGTTTTTT; CDR3: CASSRTGSNEKLFF
size: many; length: 18; D: TRBD1; J: TRBJ2-2; V: TRBV11-1; DNA: TGTGCCAGCAGCTCGCCCAGACAGGGCCGCGCGAACACCGGGGAGCTGTTTTTT; CDR3: CASSSPRQGRANTGELFF
size: .; length: 19; D: TRBD2; J: TRBJ2-1; V: TRBV20-1; DNA: TGCAGTGCTAGAAGGGACCCGACGGCCCCTAGCGGGTTCTACAATGAGCAGTTCTTC; CDR3: CSARRDPTAPSGFYNEQFF
size: few; length: 15; D: .; J: TRBJ1-4; V: TRBV5-4; DNA: TGTGCCAGCAGCGGGGACCTGACAACTAATGAAAAACTGTTTTTT; CDR3: CASSGDLTTNEKLFF
size: many; length: 14; D: TRBD2; J: TRBJ2-1; V: TRBV2; DNA: TGTGCCAGCTTCGGTTTGGGGGGGAGGAATGAGCAGTTCTTC; CDR3: CASFGLGGRNEQFF
size: .; length: 16; D: TRBD1; J: TRBJ1-1; V: TRBV5-4; DNA: TGTGCCAGCAGCCCCACCATACAGGGGGCGAACACTGAAGCTTTCTTT; CDR3: CASSPTIQGANTEAFF
size: .; length: 13; D: .; J: TRBJ2-3; V: TRBV5-1; DNA: TGCGCCAGCAGCTTGGGAAGTGCAGATACGCAGTATTTT; CDR3: CASSLGSADTQYF
size: .; length: 15; D: TRBD1; J: TRBJ1-2; V: TRBV19; DNA: TGTGCCAGTAGTATAGGACAGGGGGTTAACTATGGCTACACCTTC; CDR3: CASSIGQGVNYGYTF
size: many; length: 13; D: .; J: TRBJ1-1; V: TRBV20-1; DNA: TGCAGTGCTAGAGATTACAAGAACACTGAAGCTTTCTTT; CDR3: CSARDYKNTEAFF
size: many; length: 17; D: .; J: TRBJ2-1; V: TRBV7-9; DNA: TGTGCCAGCAGCCCTGGGGGCGCGTTGGGCATCTACAATGAGCAGTTCTTC; CDR3: CASSPGGALGIYNEQFF
size: .; length: 11; D: .; J: TRBJ2-7; V: TRBV20-1; DNA: TGCAGTGCTAGAGTCCTCTACGAGCAGTACTTC; CDR3: CSARVLYEQYF
size: .; length: 15; D: .; J: TRBJ2-3; V: TRBV10-1; DNA: TGCGCCAGCAGCCCCGTGAGGGGAGGCACAGATACGCAGTATTTT; CDR3: CASSPVRGGTDTQYF
size: few; length: 13; D: TRBD1; J: TRBJ1-1; V: TRBV29-1; DNA: TGCAGCGCCCGGGACAGTTGGGACACTGAAGCTTTCTTT; CDR3: CSARDSWDTEAFF
size: many; length: 13; D: TRBD1; J: TRBJ2-1; V: TRBV7-3; DNA: TGTGCCAGCAGCCGGGACAGCTACAATGAGCAGTTCTTC; CDR3: CASSRDSYNEQFF
size: .; length: 12; D: .; J: TRBJ2-5; V: TRBV30; DNA: TGTGCCTGGAGTAGATCCACAGGAGCCCAGTACTTC; CDR3: CAWSRSTGAQYF
size: many; length: 18; D: TRBD2; J: TRBJ2-1; V: TRBV20-1; DNA: TGCAGTGCTAGAGGAGGACGACTAGCGGGGGGACACTACAATGAGCAGTTCTTC; CDR3: CSARGGRLAGGHYNEQFF
size: many; length: 13; D: .; J: TRBJ2-3; V: TRBV11-2; DNA: TGTGCCAGCAGCTTAGGGATCCCAGATACGCAGTATTTT; CDR3: CASSLGIPDTQYF
size: few; length: 15; D: .; J: TRBJ1-1; V: TRBV3-1; DNA: TGTGCCAGCAGCCAAGATGGAGGGACCCCCGGTACGGCTTTCTTT; CDR3: CASSQDGGTPGTAFF
size: .; length: 15; D: TRBD1; J: TRBJ1-5; V: TRBV19; DNA: TGTGCCAGTAGTGGGAGGGACAGGGGCTATCAGCCCCAGCATTTT; CDR3: CASSGRDRGYQPQHF
size: .; length: 15; D: .; J: TRBJ1-4; V: TRBV7-9; DNA: TGTGCCAGCAGTTCTACAGGGTCAACTAATGAAAAACTGTTTTTT; CDR3: CASSSTGSTNEKLFF
size: few; length: 15; D: .; J: TRBJ2-2; V: TRBV2; DNA: TGTGCCAGCAATCTTCTACAGGGTAGCACCGGGGAGCTGTTTTTT; CDR3: CASNLLQGSTGELFF